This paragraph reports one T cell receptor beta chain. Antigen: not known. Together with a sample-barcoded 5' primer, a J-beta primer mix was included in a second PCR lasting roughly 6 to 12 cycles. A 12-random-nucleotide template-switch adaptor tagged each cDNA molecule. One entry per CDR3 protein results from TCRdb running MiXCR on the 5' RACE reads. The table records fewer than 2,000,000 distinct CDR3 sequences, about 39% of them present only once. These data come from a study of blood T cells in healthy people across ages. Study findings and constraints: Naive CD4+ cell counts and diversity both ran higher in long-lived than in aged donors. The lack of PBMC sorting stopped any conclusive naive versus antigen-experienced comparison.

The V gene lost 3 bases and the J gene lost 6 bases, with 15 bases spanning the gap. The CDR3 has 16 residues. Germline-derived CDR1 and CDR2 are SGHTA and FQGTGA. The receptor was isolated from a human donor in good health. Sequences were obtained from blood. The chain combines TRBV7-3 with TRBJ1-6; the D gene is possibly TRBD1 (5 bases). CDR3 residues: CASSFVAGQGNSPLHF. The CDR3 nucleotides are TGTGCCAGCAGCTTTGTCGCGGGGCAGGGTAATTCACCCCTCCACTTT. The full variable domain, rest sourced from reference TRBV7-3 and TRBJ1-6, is GAGVSQTPSNKVTEKGKYVELRCDPISGHTALYWYRQSLGQGPEFLIYFQGTGAADDSGLPNDRFFAVRPEGSVSTLKIQRTERGDSAVYLCASSFVAGQGNSPLHFGNGTRLTVT.